This TCR beta chain emerged from a study of CD8 T cells in ankylosing spondylitis. The CDR3 sequence is 16 residues long. The V and J ends lost 4 bases and 7 bases, in that order; junction bases with no gene match: 12. Germline lookup yields CDR1 SGDLS and CDR2 YYNGEE. Study-wide points: In ankylosing spondylitis blood, a motif of eight highly homologous TCR beta variants appeared characteristic. Within peripheral blood, clones linked to disease were CD8+ and relatively rare. Some of these motif variants have turned up before, in reports on reactive arthritis synovial fluid and blood.

This clonotype was seen a handful of times. What it binds is unknown. TCRdb recomputed calls from the 5' RACE reads with MiXCR, one row per CDR3 protein. The sample has more than 100,000 distinct CDR3 sequences, roughly 17% seen once. The genes are TRBV9 and TRBJ2-1, with 9 nucleotides matching TRBD2. Sequenced: blood, either unsorted or a sorted T cell fraction (not recorded which). This TCR was sampled from a male donor with ankylosing spondylitis. CDR3 DNA: TGTGCCAGCAGCACCTCAACCGGGACTAGCTTTAATGAGCAGTTCTTC. Amino acid sequence: CASSTSTGTSFNEQFF.